The next 9 T cell receptor beta chains were all read from a single sample in a study of cytotoxic CD8 clonotypes in ibrutinib-treated CLL. Assay: immunoSEQ multiplex PCR; the TCRdb copy retains only in-frame clones and omits some. The data show around 330,000 clones, roughly 67% seen once. The sample in question was PBMCs, obtained after 36 months of ibrutinib treatment. The receptors were gathered from a human donor with chronic lymphocytic leukemia.

The V gene is TRBV29-1, the J gene TRBJ1-1; possible D gene TRBD1, 5 bases. The CDR3 has 12 amino acids. CDR1 is SQVTM and CDR2 is ANQGSEA in the germline V gene. V was clipped by 6 bases and J by 11 bases, with 19 bases between them. The CDR3 sequence: CSVLREPGVAFF. CDR3 in DNA: TGCAGCGTCCTCAGGGAACCCGGGGTTGCTTTCTTT.

This chain's CDR3 is CASSQDLYGEQYF. Here the CDR3 DNA reads TGTGCCAGCAGCCAAGATCTATACGGCGAGCAGTACTTC. The V call is TRBV4-2, the J call TRBJ2-7; D is ambiguous. CDR3 length equals 13 residues. Germline lookup yields CDR1 LGHNA and CDR2 YNFKEQ. V lost 0 bases and J 6 bases, leaving 9 bases between the germline ends.

V is TRBV29-1 and J is TRBJ1-1; 9 positions match TRBD1. The CDR3 sequence is 18 residues long. The ends lost 6 bases at V and 2 bases at J; junction bases unmatched: 19. CDR1 and CDR2 (germline): SQVTM, ANQGSEA. CDR3 nucleotide sequence: TGCAGCGTCCGGGACAGGGAGAGAAGAGGTGGCGGTAACACTGAAGCTTTCTTT. Amino acids: CSVRDRERRGGGNTEAFF.

V gene TRBV9 combines with J gene TRBJ1-3, with D possibly TRBD1 on 5 matching bases. The germline gives CDR1 SGDLS, CDR2 YYNGEE. This CDR3 is built from 17 residues. Trimming left V 2 bases short and J 0 bases short, with 15 bases between. For the CDR3, the DNA is TGTGCCAGCAGCGTGACAGCCCGCTTTAGCTCTGGAAACACCATATATTTT. Encoded protein: CASSVTARFSSGNTIYF.

This sequence joins TRBV4-1 and TRBJ1-4, with 11 bases aligning to TRBD1. The ends lost 3 bases at V and 8 bases at J; junction bases unmatched: 2. Per the germline V gene, CDR1 is MGHRA and CDR2 is YSYEKL. The CDR3 spans 14 residues. CDR3 coding DNA: TGCGCCAGCAGCCACGGACAGGGGGCGGAAAAACTGTTTTTT. Its translation: CASSHGQGAEKLFF.

This chain joins TRBV28 and TRBJ2-2; 9 bases line up with TRBD1. V shed 11 bases and J 6 bases; nucleotides not matched to a gene: 4. Germline V gene sequence: CDR1 MDHEN, CDR2 SYDVKM. The CDR3 is 12 residues long. CDR3 protein: CAGQGNSGELFF. CDR3 DNA sequence: TGTGCCGGACAGGGGAATTCCGGGGAGCTGTTTTTT.

The chain has TRBV28 and TRBJ1-6, with 7 bases identical to TRBD1. From germline, CDR1 is MDHEN and CDR2 SYDVKM. The J segment lost 3 bases and the V segment lost 6 bases, leaving 17 bases of the junction unmatched. CDR3 length: 19 amino acids. CDR3 loop: CASRTLTGPPGRYNSPLHF. The CDR3 region has the DNA TGTGCCAGCAGAACCCTGACAGGGCCACCGGGCCGCTATAATTCACCCCTCCACTTT.

The rearrangement joins TRBV5-4 to TRBJ2-3; D is unresolved. Trimming took 0 bases from V and 2 from J, leaving 10 bases between them. Germline loops: CDR1 SGHNT, CDR2 YYREEE (reference sequence). This CDR3 contains 15 residues. The CDR3 sequence: CASSLARTLTDTQYF. In DNA form, the CDR3 reads TGTGCCAGCAGCTTGGCGCGGACCCTCACAGATACGCAGTATTTT.

V and J are TRBV29-1 and TRBJ2-7, with 7 bases lining up with TRBD1. CDR1 is SQVTM, CDR2 ANQGSEA, per germline. The CDR3 runs to 12 residues. The ends lost 6 bases at V and 4 bases at J; junction bases unmatched: 6. The CDR3 loop is CSVGDSHYEQYF. CDR3 sequence (DNA): TGCAGCGTAGGGGACAGCCATTACGAGCAGTACTTC.